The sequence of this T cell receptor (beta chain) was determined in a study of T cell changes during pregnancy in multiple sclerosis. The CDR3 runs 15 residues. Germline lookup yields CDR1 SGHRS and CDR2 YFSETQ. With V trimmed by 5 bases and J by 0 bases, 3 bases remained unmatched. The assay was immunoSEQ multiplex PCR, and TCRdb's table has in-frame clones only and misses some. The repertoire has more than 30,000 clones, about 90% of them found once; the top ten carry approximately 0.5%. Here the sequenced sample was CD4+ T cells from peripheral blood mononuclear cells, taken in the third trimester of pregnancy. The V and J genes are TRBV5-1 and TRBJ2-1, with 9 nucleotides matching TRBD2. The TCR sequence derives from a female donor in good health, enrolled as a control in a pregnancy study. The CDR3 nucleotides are TGCGCCAGCAGACTACTAGCGGGCTCCTACAATGAGCAGTTCTTC. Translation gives CASRLLAGSYNEQFF.